The 15 T cell receptor beta chains below come from one sample, sequenced in a study of tumor-infiltrating lymphocytes in localized non-small cell lung cancer. The table came from immunoSEQ multiplex PCR; TCRdb's copy has only in-frame clones and leaves some out. The sample lists 10,000 to 15,000 clones, 68% seen once, with about 9.8% in the top ten. The sequenced material came from lung tumor tissue. The source of these receptors is a human donor with non-small cell lung cancer.

A word on this clone: An end of the junction differs from the germline gene, which may be a read error. The chain combines TRBV29-1 with TRBJ2-7; TRBD1 matches 9 bases. Per germline, CDR1 SQVTM and CDR2 ANQGSEA. This CDR3 comprises 13 residues. The CDR3 DNA follows: TGCAGCGTCGAAGGGACAGGGTTGTACGAGCAGTACTTC. Protein: CSVEGTGLYEQYF.

This chain links TRBV9 with TRBJ1-1; D is perhaps TRBD1 (6 bases). The V and J ends lost 0 bases and 7 bases respectively, with 13 bases between them. CDR1 is SGDLS and CDR2 is YYNGEE in the germline V gene. The CDR3 is made up of 14 amino acids. The CDR3, as DNA: TGTGCCAGCAGCGTAGTCCCCGGGGGCAGTGAAGCTTTCTTT. Translating gives CASSVVPGGSEAFF.

The J gene is TRBJ1-1, the V gene TRBV11-2, with D uncertain. The germline gives CDR1 SGHAT, CDR2 FQNNGV. Trimming cost V 1 base and J 0 bases, with 3 bases left between them. The CDR3 has 13 residues. In DNA form, the CDR3 reads TGTGCCAGCAGCTTAGGACTGAACACTGAAGCTTTCTTT. Translating it yields CASSLGLNTEAFF.

The chain is built from TRBV4-3 and TRBJ1-2, with a possible D match to TRBD1 (6 bases). CDR1 LGHNA and CDR2 YSLEER come from the germline V gene. The CDR3 length is 15 residues. The germline V and J ends were trimmed by 1 base and 0 bases, with 9 bases remaining between them. CDR3 nucleotides: TGCGCCAGCAGCCAAGGGACAGATCCTAACTATGGCTACACCTTC. Amino acids: CASSQGTDPNYGYTF.

The J gene is TRBJ2-2, the V gene TRBV4-1; 7 nucleotides agree with TRBD1. With 2 bases clipped from V and 1 base from J, the junction kept 4 bases outside the gene matches. CDR3 length equals 16 residues. Germline V gene data show CDR1 as MGHRA and CDR2 as YSYEKL. The CDR3 bases are TGCGCCAGCAGCCAACAAGGGACAGTGAACACCGGGGAGCTGTTTTTT. Its protein is CASSQQGTVNTGELFF.

The chain recombines TRBV30 with TRBJ1-3; D unclear. The V end lost 5 bases, the J end lost 2 bases, and 13 bases lay between the germline ends. Germline lookup yields CDR1 GTSNPN and CDR2 SVGIG (reference sequence). The CDR3 is 14 amino acids. As DNA, the CDR3 is TGTGCCTGGGGCGAAGAGCTCCCTGGAAACACCATATATTTT. This gives the protein CAWGEELPGNTIYF.

This clone counts as medium-sized. This chain connects TRBV19 to TRBJ1-2, with D unresolved. V was shortened by 4 bases and J by 0 bases, with 9 bases between the two germline ends. The CDR3 is 14 residues long. Germline values: CDR1 LNHDA, CDR2 SQIVND (reference sequence). The DNA of the CDR3 is TGTGCCAGTAGTAAGACGATTTCTAACTATGGCTACACCTTC. Translating gives CASSKTISNYGYTF.

About this clone: The junction shows a germline mismatch at one end, possibly a read error. CDR3 coding DNA: TGTGCCAGCAGGGAAGCGGGAGTGTTGAATGAGCAGTTCTTC. Translating gives CASREAGVLNEQFF. The chain is built from TRBV6-1 and TRBJ2-1; 8 bases are shared with TRBD2. Per the germline V gene, CDR1 is MNHNS and CDR2 is SASEGT. The CDR3 length is 14 residues.

A few counts support this clone. J is TRBJ1-1 and V is TRBV5-5, with D perhaps matching TRBD1 (5 bases). V dropped 4 bases and J dropped 4 bases, with 14 bases sitting between them. CDR3 length: 14 amino acids. Germline lookup yields CDR1 SGHKS and CDR2 YYEKEE (reference sequence). The CDR3 nucleotides read TGTGCCAGCAGCGTGGACACATTGGGCACTGAAGCTTTCTTT. It translates to CASSVDTLGTEAFF. Combining the CDR3 with reference TRBV5-5 and TRBJ1-1 gives the whole variable domain DAGVTQSPTHLIKTRGQQVTLRCSPISGHKSVSWYQQVLGQGPQFIFQYYEKEERGRGNFPDRFSARQFPNYSSELNVNALLLGDSALYLCASSVDTLGTEAFFGQGTRLTVV.

This chain connects TRBV19 to TRBJ2-5, with 7 bases that match TRBD2. This CDR3 is built from 15 residues. Germline V gene sequence: CDR1 LNHDA, CDR2 SQIVND (reference sequence). V lost 2 bases and J lost 2; bases outside the gene matches: 5. This CDR3 reads CASSIYGGLQETQYF. The CDR3 DNA reads as TGTGCCAGTAGTATATATGGGGGACTACAAGAGACCCAGTACTTC.

The chain recombines TRBV10-1 with TRBJ1-1; tentatively, D is TRBD1 (6 bases). Looked up from germline, CDR1 is WNHNN and CDR2 is SYGVQD (reference sequence). The CDR3 totals 14 residues. Between the trimmed V and J ends, which lost 3 bases and 4 bases, there was a span of 12 bases. CDR3 region: CASSENGGPTEAFF. The CDR3 DNA is TGCGCCAGCAGTGAAAATGGGGGCCCCACTGAAGCTTTCTTT.

The chain carries TRBV19 and TRBJ2-5; 8 bases are a match to TRBD2. The closer fit of TRBJ2-7 to the DNA end suggests the J call may be wrong. Germline V gene sequence: CDR1 LNHDA, CDR2 SQIVND (reference sequence). This CDR3 is 14 amino acids long. Written as DNA, the CDR3 is TGTGCCAGTACCCCGACGGGAGGGATCTACGAGCAGTACTTC. It specifies CASTPTGGIYEQYF.

A single count supports this clone. The V call is TRBV5-1, the J call TRBJ1-4; maybe TRBD1 (5 bases). The CDR3 is made up of 14 amino acids. Germline lookup yields CDR1 SGHRS and CDR2 YFSETQ. Deletions cut 1 base from V and 4 bases from J, with 8 bases between. CDR3 DNA: TGCGCCAGCAGCTTGCAGGGTAATAATGAAAAACTGTTTTTT. It encodes CASSLQGNNEKLFF.

The V call is TRBV6-5, the J call TRBJ2-1, with D perhaps being TRBD1 or TRBD2 (5 bases each). CDR1 MNHEY and CDR2 SVGAGI come from the germline V gene. The CDR3 is 13 residues long. V was trimmed by 8 bases and J by 7 bases, leaving 15 bases between them. The CDR3 DNA sequence: TGTGCCAGCCTCGCCGGGGCAGGGAATGAGCAGTTCTTC. Encoded protein: CASLAGAGNEQFF.

The rearrangement joins TRBV5-1 to TRBJ2-7; possibly TRBD2 for D (6 bases). The V gene's germline CDR1 is SGHRS and CDR2 YFSETQ. The length of the CDR3 is 12 residues. The V end was cut by 4 bases, the J end by 3 bases, with 8 bases between. The CDR3 spells CASSPGSYEQYF. CDR3 DNA: TGCGCCAGCAGCCCCGGGAGCTACGAGCAGTACTTC.